The text below deals with one TCR beta chain. Its target antigen remains unknown. Within one base of it there is no much larger clone, and no base qualities were kept. The germline V gene provides CDR1 SGHRS and CDR2 YFSETQ. From its cysteine to its phenylalanine, the CDR3 spans 18 amino acids. This entry keeps only the CDR3 DNA: 54 bases, framed from base 1. The junction shows trimming of 4 bases on V and 0 bases on J, and the gene matches do not reach 14 bases of it. This specimen comes from a study of blood T cell repertoires in COVID-19 (TCRdb year 2020). Regarding the complete study: Collaborator samples came from the United States, Italy and Spain and covered acute and convalescent phases of COVID-19. A freely available public database, intended as a resource for researchers studying the immune response to SARS-CoV-2, is where the repertoires were released. The samples were drawn from two sources: the first 160 participants of the ongoing ImmuneRACE study, and 1,000 to 1,500 subjects contributed by 6 global collaborators. Deeply sampled blood TCRbeta repertoires from subjects exposed to, actively infected with, or recovered from COVID-19 were included in the dataset. The material from the prospective study consisted of cDNA or gDNA derived from T cells, B-cell-depleted T cells, or PBMCs. A de-identified subject ID, COVID-19 status, age in years and sex were almost always included in the sample metadata. Where HLA class I and class II types were available, the types were taken from metadata supplied by the sample provider, not from assay-based typing. Here is what the overall study found, with its caveats: The quantity of clinical and demographic metadata differed by source and by participant and was supplied without curation.

The collaborating institutions used their own protocols to collect whole blood in K2EDTA tubes. For TCRbeta analysis, collaborator samples were shipped as frozen whole blood, as isolated PBMCs, or as DNA extracted from either sample type. The immunoSEQ Assay, a bias-controlled multiplex PCR, was used to amplify TCRbeta CDR3 regions from genomic DNA. Concerning the study's data processing: Within the assay, amplification of reference gene primers was used to estimate how many nucleated cells each sample contained. To quantify the absolute abundance of each unique TCRbeta CDR3 rearrangement, sequence reads were collapsed and filtered. For each sample, productive Simpson clonality was calculated as the square root of Simpson's diversity index over productive rearrangements. TCRdb holds this immuneACCESS table with in-frame rearrangements only. Some clones are missing; in checked studies, unresolved V genes explain under half, and the rest has no known cause. V and J calls and clone size are as listed in that table; D and trimming were resolved from the DNA. The sample includes 150,000 to 190,000 clones, with roughly 80% observed a single time. The top ten constitute roughly 0.58% of the sample.

The sequencing sample was made of peripheral blood. The receptor comes from a man aged 60-69 years with acute or convalescent COVID-19. The V and J segments used are TRBV5-1 and TRBJ1-2, and 8 bases in between align with TRBD1. The CDR3 region reads CASSETGESLYPNYGYTF. Read as DNA, the sequence is TGCGCCAGCAGCGAGACAGGGGAATCGCTATATCCTAACTATGGCTACACCTTC.